Following are 8 T cell receptor beta chains from one sample sequenced in a study of response to subunit inactivated influenza vaccine. Via MiXCR, TCRdb re-called the RT-PCR reads, giving one row per CDR3 protein. The sample has more than 450,000 distinct CDR3 sequences, 12% seen once. Here the sequenced sample was PBMCs from blood, taken on the day of vaccination. These TCRs come from a man in his forties or fifties who received an inactivated influenza vaccine.

This chain joins TRBV10-3 and TRBJ1-1; 9 nucleotides agree with TRBD1. Losses at the gene ends were 0 bases for V and 6 bases for J; bases not matched to a gene: 5. From germline, CDR1 is ENHRY and CDR2 SYGVKD. The CDR3 covers 15 residues. CDR3 nucleotide sequence: TGTGCCATCAGTGAGTCGTGGACAGGGGAGGCTGAAGCTTTCTTT. Its protein product is CAISESWTGEAEAFF.

The chain is built from TRBV5-1 and TRBJ1-3; D is unclear. The CDR3 runs to 14 residues. Trimming stripped 5 bases from V and 0 bases from J, with 9 bases between. The V gene's germline CDR1 is SGHRS and CDR2 YFSETQ. The CDR3 here is CASRLSGSGNTIYF. The DNA for the CDR3 is TGCGCCAGCAGGCTGTCCGGCTCTGGAAACACCATATATTTT.

This clonotype turned up a few times. V is TRBV5-1 and J is TRBJ2-1; 9 bases fit TRBD1. V dropped 4 bases and J dropped 3; count of bases not matched to a gene: 11. Per germline, CDR1 SGHRS and CDR2 YFSETQ. This CDR3 comprises 17 residues. For the CDR3, the DNA is TGCGCCAGCAGCACGCGACAGGGGGTGGGGTTCTACAATGAGCAGTTCTTC. Its translation: CASSTRQGVGFYNEQFF. Full variable domain (rest looked up from reference TRBV5-1 and TRBJ2-1): KAGVTQTPRYLIKTRGQQVTLSCSPISGHRSVSWYQQTPGQGLQFLFEYFSETQRNKGNFPGRFSGRQFSNSRSEMNVSTLELGDSALYLCASSTRQGVGFYNEQFFGPGTRLTVL.

The V and J genes are TRBV11-2 and TRBJ2-6, with a tentative D call TRBD2 (5 bases). Trimming took off 3 bases at V and 0 bases at J, with 15 bases between the two ends. Germline CDR1 SGHAT, CDR2 FQNNGV. There are 18 residues in the CDR3. CDR3 loop: CASSFTGIPSSGANVLTF. CDR3 DNA: TGTGCCAGCAGCTTCACCGGGATCCCTTCCTCTGGGGCCAACGTCCTGACTTTC. Based on the CDR3 plus reference TRBV11-2 and TRBJ2-6, the full variable domain is EAGVAQSPRYKIIEKRQSVAFWCNPISGHATLYWYQQILGQGPKLLIQFQNNGVVDDSQLPKDRFSAERLKGVDSTLKIQPAKLEDSAVYLCASSFTGIPSSGANVLTFGAGSRLTVL.

The table lists this clonotype with many counts. The gene calls are TRBV12-3 or TRBV12-4 and TRBJ1-2; D not resolved. The CDR3 sequence is 12 residues long. V dropped 8 bases and J dropped 6 bases, with 13 bases sitting between them. CDR3 DNA: TGTGCCAGCTTTGGCCGGGAACATGGCTACACCTTC. Its translation: CASFGREHGYTF.

This clonotype came up a few times. This chain joins TRBV20-1 and TRBJ2-5; D gene ambiguous. CDR3 length: 15 amino acids. CDR1 is DFQATT and CDR2 is SNEGSKA in the germline V gene (reference sequence). V was clipped by 2 bases and J by 0 bases, with 13 bases between them. The CDR3 DNA sequence: TGCAGTGCTAGACCCCCTTTGGGGTACCAAGAGACCCAGTACTTC. The encoded protein is CSARPPLGYQETQYF.

About this clonotype itself: A read error may explain this, as a much larger clone is one base away. This likely comes from a read error, as the CDR3 has no conserved phenylalanine or tryptophan at its end. V gene TRBV12-3 or TRBV12-4 combines with J gene TRBJ2-5; 7 nucleotides line up with TRBD1. This CDR3 contains 14 residues. V shed 3 bases, J shed 4 bases, and the junction held 5 bases outside the gene matches. Here the CDR3 DNA reads TGTGCCAGCAGTTTTTCAGGGGGTGGAGAGACCCAGTACCTC. It is translated as CASSFSGGGETQYL.

This clonotype was counted at least ten times. J is TRBJ1-1 and V is TRBV5-1, with D maybe TRBD1 (5 bases). Trimming took 5 bases from V and 1 from J, leaving 15 bases between them. The CDR3 is 15 residues long. In germline, CDR1 is SGHRS, CDR2 YFSETQ. CDR3: CASRLAAGSNTEAFF. Written as DNA, the CDR3 is TGCGCCAGCAGACTGGCGGCAGGGTCGAACACTGAAGCTTTCTTT.